These 27 T cell receptor beta chains share one sample of origin, sequenced in a study of Graves' ophthalmopathy and Graves' hyperthyroidism. RNA transcripts served as template for amplifying TCR beta CDR3 sequences. HTBI primers served in a first-round RT-PCR, which a second-round multiplex PCR followed. TCRdb called the multiplex PCR reads again in MiXCR, with one record for every CDR3 protein. This table holds around 1.1 million distinct CDR3 sequences, 35% to 40% found once. The specimen was peripheral blood or thyroid tissue (not recorded which). The receptors were gathered from an adult man with Graves' hyperthyroidism.

This rearrangement joins TRBV20-1 to TRBJ2-5, with 9 bases matching TRBD1. The CDR3 is 13 amino acids. Germline V gives CDR1 DFQATT, CDR2 SNEGSKA (reference sequence). Trimming removed 6 bases from V and 5 bases from J; junction bases left unmatched: 7. The CDR3 DNA reads TGCAGTGCCGTCGACAGGGGGGCGGAGACCCAGTACTTC. Translated: CSAVDRGAETQYF.

This chain connects TRBV20-1 to TRBJ2-7; 7 nucleotides align to TRBD1. The J segment lost 4 bases and the V segment lost 2 bases, leaving 8 bases of the junction unmatched. CDR3 size: 14 residues. Germline CDR1 reads DFQATT; CDR2 reads SNEGSKA (reference sequence). The CDR3 is CSARLPGGRYEQYF. The CDR3 nucleotides are TGCAGTGCTAGACTTCCAGGGGGTAGGTACGAGCAGTACTTC.

This clonotype was recorded at least ten times. V usage is TRBV10-3 and J usage is TRBJ2-7; D is undetermined. Germline CDR1 and CDR2: ENHRY and SYGVKD. Trimming pared 1 base from V and 1 base from J, leaving 11 bases between. The CDR3 sequence is 15 residues long. CDR3 loop: CAISEFSERSYEQYF. As DNA, the CDR3 is TGTGCCATCAGTGAGTTTTCAGAGAGATCCTACGAGCAGTACTTC.

This clonotype showed up just a few times. V and J are TRBV7-9 and TRBJ2-7, with no clear D. The ends were cut back, 6 bases at V and 0 bases at J, with 21 bases in the middle. Germline V gene sequence: CDR1 SEHNR, CDR2 FQNEAQ (reference sequence). This CDR3 is built from 17 residues. CDR3 DNA: TGTGCCAGCAGTTACTCGACTCGCCAGTCCTACTCCTACGAGCAGTACTTC. Translating it yields CASSYSTRQSYSYEQYF.

At least ten counts were recorded for this clonotype. This chain joins TRBV29-1 and TRBJ1-1; TRBD1 might be the D (5 bases). This CDR3 has 13 residues. Germline CDR1 and CDR2: SQVTM and ANQGSEA. Trimming took off 7 bases at V and 4 bases at J, with 16 bases between the two ends. The CDR3 here is CSARTGRGTEAFF. CDR3 sequence (DNA): TGCAGCGCTAGAACCGGGAGGGGCACTGAAGCTTTCTTT.

The rearrangement uses TRBV29-1 and TRBJ1-2, with TRBD1 identical over 8 bases. The CDR3 has 12 residues. The germline gives CDR1 SQVTM, CDR2 ANQGSEA. Trimming removed 3 bases from V and 8 bases from J; junction bases left unmatched: 5. CDR3 sequence reads: CSVDDRGWGYTF. In nucleotides, the CDR3 is TGCAGCGTTGACGACAGGGGATGGGGCTACACCTTC.

This clonotype appeared many times. The chain recombines TRBV7-9 with TRBJ2-6; 8 bases are shared with TRBD1. The J segment lost 14 bases and the V segment lost 4 bases, leaving 7 bases of the junction unmatched. The CDR3 spans 13 residues. The germline V gene has CDR1 SEHNR and CDR2 FQNEAQ (reference sequence). The CDR3 region has the DNA TGTGCCAGCAGCTACGGGACAGGCGGGTTCCTGACTTTC. It is translated as CASSYGTGGFLTF.

About this clonotype: Since a much larger clone is just one base distant, this may be a read error. The chain carries TRBV20-1 and TRBJ2-7; D remains unclear. The CDR3 contains 13 residues. Per germline, CDR1 DFQATT and CDR2 SNEGSKA (reference sequence). Trimming stripped 1 base from V and 2 bases from J, with 9 bases between. In DNA form, the CDR3 reads TGCAGTGCTAGAGGTCCGACAACCTACGAGCAGTACTTC. It codes for CSARGPTTYEQYF.

The rearrangement joins TRBV5-1 to TRBJ2-5, with 14 bases that match TRBD2. The CDR3 length is 17 residues. Trimming took 0 bases from V and 4 from J; bases not matched to a gene: 5. Germline values: CDR1 SGHRS, CDR2 YFSETQ. CDR3 region: CASSLEGTSGGLETQYF. The CDR3 DNA is TGCGCCAGCAGCTTGGAGGGGACTAGCGGGGGTCTAGAGACCCAGTACTTC.

This clonotype showed up many times. The chain combines TRBV7-8 with TRBJ2-7, with D uncertain. The CDR3 is made up of 13 amino acids. The ends were cut back, 6 bases at V and 3 bases at J, with 12 bases in the middle. Germline loops: CDR1 SGHVS, CDR2 FQNEAQ. The CDR3 coding sequence is TGTGCCAGCAGACCAAATGGGGTCTACGAGCAGTACTTC. Translated, it gives CASRPNGVYEQYF.

This clonotype was seen only a few times. The V gene is TRBV29-1, the J gene TRBJ1-3; 8 bases agree with TRBD1. J lost 2 bases, V lost 6 bases, and 12 bases had no gene match. The CDR3 runs 16 residues. Germline-derived CDR1 and CDR2 are SQVTM and ANQGSEA. This CDR3 reads CSVLDQGAQAGNTIYF. In DNA form, the CDR3 reads TGCAGCGTCTTGGACCAGGGGGCGCAGGCTGGAAACACCATATATTTT.

The CDR3 region is CASSPPGRDGTEAFF. The DNA of the CDR3 is TGTGCCAGCTCACCCCCGGGGAGGGACGGCACTGAAGCTTTCTTT. This rearrangement joins TRBV25-1 to TRBJ1-1; maybe TRBD1 (5 bases). The CDR3 spans 15 residues. The ends were cut back, 8 bases at V and 4 bases at J, with 20 bases in the middle. Germline V gene sequence: CDR1 MGHDK, CDR2 SYGVNS.

In this sample, this clonotype turned up many times. The rearrangement uses TRBV10-3 and TRBJ1-2; possible D gene TRBD1, 5 bases. CDR1 and CDR2 (germline): ENHRY, SYGVKD. Trimming left V 10 bases short and J 0 bases short, with 15 bases between. The CDR3 covers 14 residues. The chain's CDR3 is CATGSGHTNYGYTF. The DNA for the CDR3 is TGTGCCACCGGGTCGGGGCACACTAACTATGGCTACACCTTC.

This clonotype was detected ten times or more. The V gene is TRBV7-9, the J gene TRBJ2-2; 8 positions match TRBD2. After removal of 5 bases from V and 5 bases from J, the junction contained 7 bases not matched to a gene. The CDR3 covers 15 residues. Germline V CDR1 and CDR2: SEHNR, FQNEAQ (reference sequence). The CDR3 loop is CASSISGRGTGELFF. DNA of the CDR3: TGTGCCAGCAGCATCAGCGGGAGAGGAACCGGGGAGCTGTTTTTT.

A word on this clonotype: A much bigger clone sits one base away, suggesting this may be a read error. J is TRBJ2-7 and V is TRBV2; 12 bases fit TRBD2. Germline loops: CDR1 SNHLY, CDR2 FYNNEI. The CDR3 contains 16 residues. CDR3 amino acids: CAGSDRLAGVSYEQYF. Written as DNA, the CDR3 is TGTGCCGGCAGTGACAGACTAGCGGGGGTATCCTACGAGCAGTACTTC.

Notes on this clonotype: One end of the junction varies from germline; a read error may be responsible. V and J are TRBV20-1 and TRBJ1-1, with a possible D match to TRBD1 (6 bases). Germline CDR1 and CDR2: DFQATT and SNEGSKA (reference sequence). This CDR3 has 15 amino acids. CDR3: CSARIAGAINIEAFF. The CDR3, as DNA: TGCAGTGCTAGAATTGCAGGGGCCATTAACATTGAAGCTTTCTTT.

The chain recombines TRBV11-2 with TRBJ2-5, with 7 bases aligning to TRBD2. The CDR3 spans 17 residues. CDR1 SGHAT and CDR2 FQNNGV come from the germline V gene. Losses at the gene ends were 0 bases for V and 3 bases for J; bases not matched to a gene: 10. DNA of the CDR3: TGTGCCAGCAGCTTAGATGGGGGGGATCAGCGGAAAGAGACCCAGTACTTC. This sequence encodes CASSLDGGDQRKETQYF.

This clonotype has a handful of counts. The junction departs from germline at one end; a sequencing error may be responsible. The chain has TRBV10-2 and TRBJ2-7; D remains ambiguous. Per the germline V gene, CDR1 is WSHSY and CDR2 is SAAADI. This CDR3 has 17 amino acids. CDR3 region: CASSYTLATGSSYEQYF. CDR3 sequence (DNA): TGTGCCAGCAGTTACACTCTGGCGACCGGCAGCTCCTACGAGCAGTACTTC.

Of note for this clonotype: Relative to the germline gene, one junction end is altered; a read error may explain this. The chain couples TRBV4-1 to TRBJ2-7; 7 nucleotides agree with TRBD1. Looked up from germline, CDR1 is MGHRA and CDR2 is YSYEKL. The CDR3 is 15 residues long. The CDR3 DNA reads as TGCGCCAGCAGTCAAGCGTGGTCACAGGGGTACGAGCAGTACTTC. Protein: CASSQAWSQGYEQYF.

Turning to this clonotype: At one end, the junction sequence differs from germline, possibly due to a read error. The V and J genes are TRBV15 and TRBJ1-2, with a possible D match to TRBD1 (6 bases). Germline V CDR1 and CDR2: LNHNV, YYDKDF (reference sequence). This CDR3 spans 16 amino acids. This CDR3 is CAASSNGQPSVYGYTF. The CDR3 DNA is TGTGCCGCCAGCAGTAATGGACAGCCTTCGGTCTATGGCTACACCTTC.

This clonotype was seen many times. V usage is TRBV29-1 and J usage is TRBJ2-7; D call uncertain. Germline V gene sequence: CDR1 SQVTM, CDR2 ANQGSEA. V dropped 5 bases and J dropped 6 bases, with 11 bases sitting between them. The length of the CDR3 is 11 residues. The CDR3 region has the DNA TGCAGCGTTCCAGACTCGGGCGAGCAGTACTTC. Encoded protein: CSVPDSGEQYF.

The V call is TRBV7-2, the J call TRBJ2-2, with D hard to call. This CDR3 contains 19 residues. Germline values: CDR1 SGHTA, CDR2 FQGNSA. Trimming took 5 bases from V and 3 from J, leaving 25 bases between them. CDR3 DNA: TGTGCCAGCAGCCCAACAACCTACGGAGATAGGAGTCACACCGGGGAGCTGTTTTTT. The encoded protein is CASSPTTYGDRSHTGELFF.

V and J are TRBV5-6 and TRBJ1-2; no firm D call. CDR3 length: 15 residues. CDR1 is SGHDT, CDR2 YYEEEE, per germline. Between the trimmed V and J ends, which lost 2 bases and 4 bases, there was a span of 15 bases. The CDR3 nucleotides read TGTGCCAGCAGCTTTTACACCCGGGCCCCCTATGGCTACACCTTC. Translating gives CASSFYTRAPYGYTF.

This clonotype was seen only a few times. The CDR3 nucleotides are TGCAGTGCTAGCTGGCCGGGATCGTCAATCTCCTACGAGCAGTACTTC. Its translation: CSASWPGSSISYEQYF. This sequence joins TRBV20-1 and TRBJ2-7; D perhaps matches TRBD2 (5 bases). The CDR3 has 16 amino acids. Germline V gives CDR1 DFQATT, CDR2 SNEGSKA (reference sequence). V dropped 3 bases and J dropped 0 bases, with 18 bases sitting between them.

Turning to this clonotype: Possible read error: a much larger clone is one base away. The chain is built from TRBV10-3 and TRBJ2-7; the D gene is possibly TRBD2 (5 bases). CDR1 is ENHRY and CDR2 is SYGVKD in the germline V gene. The CDR3 runs 15 residues. Trimming removed 3 bases from V and 2 bases from J, with 14 bases in between. The CDR3 DNA reads as TGTGCCATCAGTGATTGGGCTAGCAGCGCCTACGAGCAGTACTTC. This sequence encodes CAISDWASSAYEQYF.

J is TRBJ1-1 and V is TRBV7-8; 7 bases fit TRBD1. Germline loops: CDR1 SGHVS, CDR2 FQNEAQ. This CDR3 contains 18 residues. The V gene end was trimmed by 1 base and the J gene end by 4 bases; junction bases not matched to a gene: 15. The CDR3 is CASSLVRGGGAWGTEAFF. In DNA, the CDR3 is TGTGCCAGCAGCTTAGTTCGGGGAGGGGGCGCATGGGGCACTGAAGCTTTCTTT.

This clonotype was recorded once. This chain connects TRBV7-2 to TRBJ2-5; 9 nucleotides align to TRBD2. CDR1 is SGHTA, CDR2 FQGNSA, per germline. Trimming removed 2 bases from V and 11 bases from J; junction bases left unmatched: 12. The CDR3 sequence is 15 residues long. The CDR3: CASSLSNWGGGGQYF. CDR3 bases: TGTGCCAGCAGCTTAAGTAATTGGGGCGGGGGGGGGCAGTACTTC.